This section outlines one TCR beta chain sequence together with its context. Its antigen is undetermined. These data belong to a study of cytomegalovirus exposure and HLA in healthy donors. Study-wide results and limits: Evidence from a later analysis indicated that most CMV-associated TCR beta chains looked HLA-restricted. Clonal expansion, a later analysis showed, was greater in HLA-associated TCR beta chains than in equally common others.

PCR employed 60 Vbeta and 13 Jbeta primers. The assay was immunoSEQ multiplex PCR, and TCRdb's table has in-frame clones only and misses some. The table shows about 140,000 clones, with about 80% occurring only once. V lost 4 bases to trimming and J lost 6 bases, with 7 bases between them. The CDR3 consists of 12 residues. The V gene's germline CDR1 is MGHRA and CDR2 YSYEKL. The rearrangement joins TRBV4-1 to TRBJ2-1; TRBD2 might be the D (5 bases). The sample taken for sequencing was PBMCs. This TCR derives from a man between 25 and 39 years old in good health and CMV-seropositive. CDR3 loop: CASSRRGNEQFF. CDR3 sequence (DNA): TGCGCCAGCAGCCGACGGGGCAATGAGCAGTTCTTC.